A selection of T cell receptor beta chains follows, all from one sample in a study of follicular helper T cells after annual influenza vaccination. Libraries were prepared by immunoSEQ multiplex PCR; TCRdb keeps only in-frame clonotypes and omits some of them. Of around 10,000 clones listed, 81% are singletons. The source was CXCR5+ CD38- circulating T follicular helper cells from blood, collected on the day of influenza vaccination. The receptor set was obtained from an adult who received the influenza vaccine. The CDR3 runs from the conserved cysteine through the conserved F or W.

V gene	J gene	CDR3 protein
TRBV10-1	TRBJ2-5	CASSEAPQGQETQYF
TRBV11-3	TRBJ2-1	CASSPRQGSRNEQFF
TRBV2	TRBJ2-1	CASSELAGDPFF
TRBV7-3	TRBJ2-7	CASSSRDFSYEQYF
TRBV6-5	TRBJ1-3	CASSYSPDSGNTIYF
TRBV11-2	TRBJ2-5	CASSFSGGGETQYF
TRBV7-8	TRBJ2-3	CASSPNTDTQYF
TRBV10-3	TRBJ1-6	CAIRAPAGPNSPLHF
TRBV2	TRBJ1-5	CASSEESNQPQHF
TRBV4-3	TRBJ2-3	CASSQDFPGGAGDTQYF
TRBV29-1	TRBJ1-2	CSVGGQGHGYTF
TRBV7-2	TRBJ2-1	CASSGVSGGLQFF
TRBV7-2	TRBJ2-5	CASSSDRWTQETQYF
TRBV4-3	TRBJ2-1	CASSQLTRDEQFF
TRBV7-2	TRBJ2-7	CASSLGSPYEQYF
TRBV19	TRBJ2-3	CATGTEYTDTQYF
TRBV7-2	TRBJ1-1	CASSRETGMGEAFF
TRBV7-2	TRBJ1-6	CASSLEPRSPLHF
TRBV19	TRBJ1-5	CASSTSTGPRGNQPQHF
TRBV18	TRBJ1-3	CASSPDNTIYF
TRBV30	TRBJ1-4	CAWSRGTAGNEKLFF
TRBV5-1	TRBJ1-2	CASSSTNYGYTF
TRBV5-6	TRBJ1-1	CASSAGRGLSEAFF
TRBV7-9	TRBJ2-5	CATGVQETQYF
TRBV6-5	TRBJ2-2	CASRNTAGELFF
TRBV7-2	TRBJ2-7	CASSPRRLAADGSYEQYF
TRBV28	TRBJ2-2	CASSRLAGGQSGELFF
TRBV27	TRBJ2-7	CASSSRLRHNYEQYF
TRBV27	TRBJ2-7	CASTGPSYEQYF
TRBV11-2	TRBJ2-7	CASSTTTPAYEQYF
TRBV6-5	TRBJ1-3	CASMGSGNTIYF
TRBV28	TRBJ2-7	CASRGTGIGTYEQYF
TRBV30	TRBJ1-6	CAWRGQGIKSPLHF